This T cell receptor (beta chain) comes out of a study of cytomegalovirus exposure and HLA in healthy donors. Here immunoSEQ multiplex PCR was the method, and the copy in TCRdb shows in-frame clones only, minus some. The sample consists of under 400,000 clones, approximately 86% of them appearing once. Study findings and constraints: In the 130 or so validation repertoires, a later analysis found that first-cohort TCR clusters tended to co-occur.

This clone came up once. As yet, its antigen is unknown. The V end was cut by 2 bases, the J end by 6 bases, with 17 bases between. This CDR3 is built from 15 residues. Germline V CDR1 and CDR2: SGHNT, YYREEE (reference sequence). Sequencing was done on a sample of PBMCs. This sequence originates from a man under 40 in good health and CMV-seronegative. V and J are TRBV5-4 and TRBJ1-1; a weak D match, TRBD1 (5 bases). CDR3: CASSFRQGSIAEAFF. CDR3 nucleotides: TGTGCCAGCAGCTTCCGGCAGGGTTCAATCGCTGAAGCTTTCTTT.